A single sample gave rise to the 21 T cell receptor beta chains below, sequenced in a study of shared clonotypes between healthy human individuals. Here immunoSEQ multiplex PCR was the method, and the copy in TCRdb shows in-frame clones only, minus some. The table has nearly 1 million clones, 70% to 85% seen once. The material sequenced was memory CD4+ T cells sorted from blood. Noted subset: CD45RA-negative fraction. The source is a man younger than 35 in good health.

This chain joins TRBV14 and TRBJ2-5; TRBD2 might be the D (6 bases). The CDR3 runs 15 residues. The germline V gene encodes CDR1 SGHDN and CDR2 FVKESK. V was trimmed by 0 bases and J by 5 bases, leaving 13 bases between them. The CDR3: CASSQDRGFQETQYF. DNA of the CDR3: TGTGCCAGCAGCCAAGATCGGGGGTTTCAGGAGACCCAGTACTTC. The full variable domain, rest sourced from reference TRBV14 and TRBJ2-5, is EAGVTQFPSHSVIEKGQTVTLRCDPISGHDNLYWYRRVMGKEIKFLLHFVKESKQDESGMPNNRFLAERTGGTYSTLKVQPAELEDSGVYFCASSQDRGFQETQYFGPGTRLLVL.

CDR3 bases: TGTGCCAGCAGCAAAACACAGGCAACTAATGAAAAACTGTTTTTT. It translates to CASSKTQATNEKLFF. The chain uses TRBV7-2 and TRBJ1-4, with D possibly TRBD1 on 5 matching bases. Trimming cost V 5 bases and J 0 bases, with 10 bases left between them. The CDR3 covers 15 residues. Germline V lookup: CDR1 SGHTA, CDR2 FQGNSA. The variable domain in full, with the rest retrieved from reference TRBV7-2 and TRBJ1-4, is GAGVSQSPSNKVTEKGKDVELRCDPISGHTALYWYRQSLGQGLEFLIYFQGNSAPDKSGLPSDRFSAERTGGSVSTLTIQRTQQEDSAVYLCASSKTQATNEKLFFGSGTQLSVL.

The chain joins TRBV11-2 to TRBJ2-5; D is perhaps TRBD2 (5 bases). The germline V and J ends were trimmed by 6 bases and 7 bases, with 24 bases remaining between them. The CDR3 loop spans 16 amino acids. Germline CDR1 is SGHAT and CDR2 is FQNNGV. DNA of the CDR3: TGTGCCAGCAGTAAATCGGCGGGCCAACTTGTCGGGACCCAGTACTTC. The encoded protein is CASSKSAGQLVGTQYF.

The chain couples TRBV5-5 to TRBJ2-7; D is unresolved. Germline assignment: CDR1 SGHKS and CDR2 YYEKEE (reference sequence). The CDR3 consists of 13 residues. V lost 6 bases and J 6 bases, leaving 16 bases between the germline ends. The CDR3 reads CASNRRGGSEQYF. In DNA form, the CDR3 reads TGTGCCAGCAACCGGCGAGGCGGAAGCGAGCAGTACTTC.

CDR3 amino acids: CASSQDWISTQYF. CDR3 nucleotides: TGTGCCAGCAGCCAAGATTGGATATCTACCCAGTACTTC. This sequence joins TRBV14 and TRBJ2-5; D remains ambiguous. There are 13 residues in the CDR3. The germline CDR1 and CDR2 sequences are SGHDN and FVKESK. Trimming removed 0 bases at V and 8 bases at J, with 10 bases between.

The chain combines TRBV2 with TRBJ1-4; D not certain. Trimming pared 6 bases from V and 7 bases from J, leaving 9 bases between. The CDR3 consists of 12 residues. In germline, CDR1 is SNHLY, CDR2 FYNNEI. CDR3 loop: CASSASGEKLFF. Written as DNA, the CDR3 is TGTGCCAGCAGCGCCTCAGGTGAAAAACTGTTTTTT. Drawing the rest from reference TRBV2 and TRBJ1-4, the complete variable domain is EPEVTQTPSHQVTQMGQEVILRCVPISNHLYFYWYRQILGQKVEFLVSFYNNEISEKSEIFDDQFSVERPDGSNFTLKIRSTKLEDSAMYFCASSASGEKLFFGSGTQLSVL.

This clone was recorded once. This chain connects TRBV7-2 to TRBJ2-7, with D possibly called TRBD1 or TRBD2 (6 bases each). Per germline, CDR1 SGHTA and CDR2 FQGNSA. There are 14 residues in the CDR3. The ends were cut back, 1 base at V and 7 bases at J, with 14 bases in the middle. The CDR3 nucleotides are TGTGCCAGCAGCTTAGAGGGCCGCGGGACAGAGCAGTACTTC. Its protein is CASSLEGRGTEQYF.

The chain uses TRBV5-1 and TRBJ2-1; no clear D. Trimming cost V 0 bases and J 9 bases, with 16 bases left between them. CDR1 is SGHRS and CDR2 is YFSETQ in the germline V gene. This CDR3 has 15 amino acids. The CDR3 region has the DNA TGCGCCAGCAGCTTGGTAGCAGAAGTCTTCTCTGAGCAGTTCTTC. Encoded protein: CASSLVAEVFSEQFF. Based on the CDR3 plus reference TRBV5-1 and TRBJ2-1, the full variable domain is KAGVTQTPRYLIKTRGQQVTLSCSPISGHRSVSWYQQTPGQGLQFLFEYFSETQRNKGNFPGRFSGRQFSNSRSEMNVSTLELGDSALYLCASSLVAEVFSEQFFGPGTRLTVL.

The V and J genes are TRBV18 and TRBJ1-5, with 10 bases fitting TRBD1. The J segment lost 5 bases and the V segment lost 2 bases, leaving 0 bases of the junction unmatched. Looked up from germline, CDR1 is KGHSH and CDR2 is LQKENI. CDR3 length: 14 residues. The CDR3 DNA reads as TGTGCCAGCTCACCAGGACAGGGGGATCAGCCCCAGCATTTT. It specifies CASSPGQGDQPQHF.

The V gene is TRBV2, the J gene TRBJ2-7; D tentatively fits TRBD1 or TRBD2 (5 bases each). The CDR3 length is 18 residues. Trimming stripped 3 bases from V and 6 bases from J, with 27 bases between. Per germline, CDR1 SNHLY and CDR2 FYNNEI. The CDR3 here is CASSEGLATSSRECEQYF. CDR3 DNA: TGTGCCAGCAGTGAGGGGCTAGCTACCTCCTCTAGGGAGTGCGAGCAGTACTTC. The full variable domain, with the rest looked up from reference TRBV2 and TRBJ2-7, is EPEVTQTPSHQVTQMGQEVILRCVPISNHLYFYWYRQILGQKVEFLVSFYNNEISEKSEIFDDQFSVERPDGSNFTLKIRSTKLEDSAMYFCASSEGLATSSRECEQYFGPGTRLTVT.

Notes on this clone: The sample contains more than one DNA sequence encoding this CDR3. The gene calls are TRBV27 and TRBJ2-3; D unresolved. This CDR3 has 14 amino acids. Germline CDR1 MNHEY, CDR2 SMNVEV (reference sequence). V lost 1 base and J lost 0, with 5 bases in between. The CDR3 is CASSLLDSTDTQYF. CDR3 DNA: TGTGCCAGCAGTTTATTAGACAGCACAGATACGCAGTATTTT.

This clone has just a few counts. The chain recombines TRBV5-1 with TRBJ1-4; D gene uncertain. V was clipped by 1 base and J by 5 bases, with 12 bases between them. The CDR3 sequence is 15 residues long. Looked up from germline, CDR1 is SGHRS and CDR2 is YFSETQ. CDR3 residues: CASSLYGGGNEKLFF. The CDR3 nucleotides read TGCGCCAGCAGCTTGTACGGCGGAGGAAATGAAAAACTGTTTTTT.

V and J are TRBV7-9 and TRBJ1-1, with D possibly matching TRBD1 (6 bases). V was pared by 2 bases and J by 6 bases, with 16 bases between. The CDR3 contains 15 residues. Germline V gene data show CDR1 as SEHNR and CDR2 as FQNEAQ (reference sequence). CDR3 sequence (DNA): TGTGCCAGCAGCTTACGAATCGGGGGCGCCTCTGAAGCTTTCTTT. Translated, it gives CASSLRIGGASEAFF.

The chain has TRBV19 and TRBJ1-5, with a possible D match to TRBD1 (5 bases). The CDR3 has 14 residues. The V gene lost 0 bases and the J gene lost 6 bases, with 9 bases spanning the gap. Per the germline V gene, CDR1 is LNHDA and CDR2 is SQIVND (reference sequence). The CDR3 coding sequence is TGTGCCAGTAGTATAGAGAGTAGGGGTCAGCCCCAGCATTTT. It yields the protein CASSIESRGQPQHF. Based on the CDR3 plus reference TRBV19 and TRBJ1-5, the full variable domain is DGGITQSPKYLFRKEGQNVTLSCEQNLNHDAMYWYRQDPGQGLRLIYYSQIVNDFQKGDIAEGYSVSREKKESFPLTVTSAQKNPTAFYLCASSIESRGQPQHFGDGTRLSIL.

This chain connects TRBV2 to TRBJ2-2; D is undetermined. The CDR3 contains 14 residues. The ends were cut back, 6 bases at V and 5 bases at J, with 13 bases in the middle. Germline CDR1 and CDR2: SNHLY and FYNNEI. The CDR3 spells CASREFMDTGELFF. The CDR3 DNA reads as TGTGCCAGCAGGGAGTTTATGGATACCGGGGAGCTGTTTTTT.

V usage is TRBV5-4 and J usage is TRBJ2-5; the D gene is possibly TRBD2 (6 bases). Germline CDR1 is SGHNT and CDR2 is YYREEE (reference sequence). The CDR3 is 14 residues long. The V gene lost 3 bases and the J gene lost 3 bases, with 12 bases spanning the gap. CDR3 nucleotides: TGTGCCAGCAGCTCCGGGACTTTAAAAGAGACCCAGTACTTC. Amino acid sequence: CASSSGTLKETQYF.

V usage is TRBV7-8 and J usage is TRBJ1-1; D is unclear. CDR3 size: 15 residues. The ends were cut back, 2 bases at V and 4 bases at J, with 14 bases in the middle. CDR1 and CDR2 from the germline V gene are SGHVS and FQNEAQ. The DNA for the CDR3 is TGTGCCAGCAGCTTATCGTCGGGGTGGTCCACTGAAGCTTTCTTT. This translates into CASSLSSGWSTEAFF.

To note about this clone: Other DNA sequences in the same sample also yield this CDR3. The chain uses TRBV5-5 and TRBJ2-7, with 12 positions matching TRBD1. There are 16 residues in the CDR3. V lost 0 bases to trimming and J lost 3 bases; unmatched junction nucleotides: 4. The germline V gene encodes CDR1 SGHKS and CDR2 YYEKEE (reference sequence). This CDR3 reads CASSLGGDRGLYEQYF. In nucleotides, the CDR3 is TGTGCCAGCAGCTTGGGAGGGGACAGGGGGCTCTACGAGCAGTACTTC.

This clone was seen a few times. The identical CDR3 is also encoded by other nucleotide sequences in the sample. V gene TRBV7-6 combines with J gene TRBJ1-3; no firm D call. Germline CDR1 is SGHVS and CDR2 is FNYEAQ. CDR3 length equals 16 residues. Trimming removed 1 base from V and 2 bases from J, with 12 bases in between. The DNA for the CDR3 is TGTGCCAGCAGCTTAGGACAAGGCCTAACTGGAAACACCATATATTTT. Encoded protein: CASSLGQGLTGNTIYF.

Only one count was recorded for this clone. The sample contains more than one DNA sequence encoding this CDR3. The chain combines TRBV2 with TRBJ2-5; no definite D call. CDR1 and CDR2 (germline): SNHLY, FYNNEI. CDR3 length: 14 amino acids. V gave up 2 bases and J gave up 2 bases, with 9 bases separating them. The CDR3 region has the DNA TGTGCCAGCAGTGAATCGTCTGTGCAAGAGACCCAGTACTTC. It translates to CASSESSVQETQYF. Filled out from reference TRBV2 and TRBJ2-5, the complete variable domain reads EPEVTQTPSHQVTQMGQEVILRCVPISNHLYFYWYRQILGQKVEFLVSFYNNEISEKSEIFDDQFSVERPDGSNFTLKIRSTKLEDSAMYFCASSESSVQETQYFGPGTRLLVL.

Details on this clone: Additional DNA sequences in this sample encode the identical CDR3. The chain is built from TRBV30 and TRBJ2-5; no clear D. V was cut by 1 base and J by 5 bases, with 8 bases left in between. CDR1 is GTSNPN, CDR2 SVGIG, per germline (reference sequence). The CDR3 is made up of 12 amino acids. DNA for the CDR3: TGTGCCTGGAGTGGGAGAAGGGAGACCCAGTACTTC. Its protein product is CAWSGRRETQYF.